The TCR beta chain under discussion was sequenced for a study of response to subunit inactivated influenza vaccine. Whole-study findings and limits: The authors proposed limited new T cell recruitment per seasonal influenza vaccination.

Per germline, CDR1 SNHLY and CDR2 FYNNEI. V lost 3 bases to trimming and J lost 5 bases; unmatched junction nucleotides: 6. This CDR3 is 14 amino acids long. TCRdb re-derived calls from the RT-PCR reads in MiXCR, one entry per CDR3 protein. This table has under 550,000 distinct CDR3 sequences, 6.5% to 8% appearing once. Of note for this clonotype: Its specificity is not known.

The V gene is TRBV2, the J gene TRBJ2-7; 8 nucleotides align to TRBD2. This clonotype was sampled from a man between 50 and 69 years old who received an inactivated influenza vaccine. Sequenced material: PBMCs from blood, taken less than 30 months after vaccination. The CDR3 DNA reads TGTGCCAGCAGTGACGGCGGGGGGATCGACGAGCAGTACTTC. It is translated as CASSDGGGIDEQYF.